This T cell receptor (beta chain) originates from a study of cytomegalovirus exposure and HLA in healthy donors. Whole-study context: Most donors, around 81% of 350 to 450 genotyped, fell in the Caucasian-associated ancestry cluster.

With 60 Vbeta and 13 Jbeta primers, the PCR was carried out. Method: immunoSEQ multiplex PCR; TCRdb's copy keeps in-frame clones and lacks some. There are some 120,000 clones in the sample; approximately 80% occur only once, and over 2.5% lies in the top ten. Germline CDR1 and CDR2: SGDLS and YYNGEE. V was cut by 0 bases and J by 3 bases, with 7 bases left in between. This CDR3 region has 14 residues. The source material was PBMCs. The chain is built from TRBV9 and TRBJ2-1; D gene ambiguous. The source of this sequence is a male donor in good health and CMV-seronegative. This CDR3 reads CASSVEIHYNEQFF. The CDR3 coding sequence is TGTGCCAGCAGCGTAGAAATTCACTACAATGAGCAGTTCTTC.